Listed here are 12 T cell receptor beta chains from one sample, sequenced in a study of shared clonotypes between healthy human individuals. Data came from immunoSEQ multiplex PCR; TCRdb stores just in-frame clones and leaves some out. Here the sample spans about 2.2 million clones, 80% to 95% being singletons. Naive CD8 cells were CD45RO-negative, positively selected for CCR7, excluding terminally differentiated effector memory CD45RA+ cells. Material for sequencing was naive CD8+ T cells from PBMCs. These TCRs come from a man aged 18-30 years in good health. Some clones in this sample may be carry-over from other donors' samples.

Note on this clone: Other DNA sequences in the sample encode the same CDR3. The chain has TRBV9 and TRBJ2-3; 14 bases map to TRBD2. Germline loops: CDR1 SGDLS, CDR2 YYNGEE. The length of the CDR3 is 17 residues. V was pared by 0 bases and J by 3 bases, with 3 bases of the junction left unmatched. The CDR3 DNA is TGTGCCAGCAGCGTAGGCGGGACTAGCGGGAGAACAGATACGCAGTATTTT. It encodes CASSVGGTSGRTDTQYF.

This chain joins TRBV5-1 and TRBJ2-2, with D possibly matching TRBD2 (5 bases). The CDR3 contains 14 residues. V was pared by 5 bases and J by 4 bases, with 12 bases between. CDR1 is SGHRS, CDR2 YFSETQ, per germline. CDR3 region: CASRLGSGTGELFF. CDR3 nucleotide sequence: TGCGCCAGCAGACTGGGGAGTGGCACCGGGGAGCTGTTTTTT.

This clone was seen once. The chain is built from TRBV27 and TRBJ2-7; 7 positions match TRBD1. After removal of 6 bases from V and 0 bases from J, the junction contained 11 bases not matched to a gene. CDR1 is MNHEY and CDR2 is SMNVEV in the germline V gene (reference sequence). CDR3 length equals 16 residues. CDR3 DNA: TGTGCCAGCAGCTTTACCACGACAGGGAGCTCCTACGAGCAGTACTTC. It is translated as CASSFTTTGSSYEQYF.

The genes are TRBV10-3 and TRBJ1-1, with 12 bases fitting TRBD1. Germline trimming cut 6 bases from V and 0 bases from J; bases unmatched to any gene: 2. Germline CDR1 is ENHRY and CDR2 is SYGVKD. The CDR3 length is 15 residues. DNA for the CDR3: TGTGCCATCAGGGGACAGGGGGCCATGAACACTGAAGCTTTCTTT. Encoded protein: CAIRGQGAMNTEAFF.

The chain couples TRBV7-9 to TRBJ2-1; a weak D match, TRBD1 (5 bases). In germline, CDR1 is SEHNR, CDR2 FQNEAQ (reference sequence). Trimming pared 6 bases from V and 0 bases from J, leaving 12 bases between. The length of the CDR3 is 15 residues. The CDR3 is CASRMTESSYNEQFF. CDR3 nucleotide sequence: TGTGCCAGCAGGATGACAGAAAGCTCCTACAATGAGCAGTTCTTC.

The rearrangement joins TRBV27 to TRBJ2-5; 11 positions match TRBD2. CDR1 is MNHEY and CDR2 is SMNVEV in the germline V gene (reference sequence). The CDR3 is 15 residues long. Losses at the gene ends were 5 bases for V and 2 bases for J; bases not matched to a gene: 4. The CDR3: CASSNSGREQETQYF. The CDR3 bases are TGTGCCAGCAGTAATAGCGGGAGGGAACAAGAGACCCAGTACTTC.

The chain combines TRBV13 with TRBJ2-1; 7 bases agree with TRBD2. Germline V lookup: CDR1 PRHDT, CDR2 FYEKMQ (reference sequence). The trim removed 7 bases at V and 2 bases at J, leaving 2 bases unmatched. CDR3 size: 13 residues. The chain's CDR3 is CASTSGAYNEQFF. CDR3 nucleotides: TGTGCCAGCACTAGCGGAGCCTACAATGAGCAGTTCTTC.

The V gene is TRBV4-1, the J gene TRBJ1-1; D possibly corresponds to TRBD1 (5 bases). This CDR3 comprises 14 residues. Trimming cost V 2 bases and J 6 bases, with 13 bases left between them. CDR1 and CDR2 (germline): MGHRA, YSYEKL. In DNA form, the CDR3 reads TGCGCCAGCAGCCAAAGGGGTACATTTCCTGAAGCTTTCTTT. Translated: CASSQRGTFPEAFF.

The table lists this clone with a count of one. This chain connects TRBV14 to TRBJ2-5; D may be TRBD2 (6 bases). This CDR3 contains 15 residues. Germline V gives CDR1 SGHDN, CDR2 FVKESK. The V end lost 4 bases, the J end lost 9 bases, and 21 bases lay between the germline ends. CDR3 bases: TGTGCCAGCAGCCCCTCGTGGGGGGAGTTGCGGTCCCAGTACTTC. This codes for CASSPSWGELRSQYF.

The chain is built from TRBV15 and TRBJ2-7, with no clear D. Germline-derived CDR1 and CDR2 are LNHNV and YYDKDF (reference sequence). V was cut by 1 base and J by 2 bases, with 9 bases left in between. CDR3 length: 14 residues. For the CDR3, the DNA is TGTGCCACCAGCAGAGTTCCGCCAACCTACGAGCAGTACTTC. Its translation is CATSRVPPTYEQYF.

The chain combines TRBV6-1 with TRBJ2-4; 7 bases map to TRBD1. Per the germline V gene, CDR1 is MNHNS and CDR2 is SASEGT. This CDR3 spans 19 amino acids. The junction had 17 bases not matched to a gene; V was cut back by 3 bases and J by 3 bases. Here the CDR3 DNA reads TGTGCCAGCAGTGACTTTGGGGGACAGACCCGAGGAGGCAAAAACATTCAGTACTTC. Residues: CASSDFGGQTRGGKNIQYF.

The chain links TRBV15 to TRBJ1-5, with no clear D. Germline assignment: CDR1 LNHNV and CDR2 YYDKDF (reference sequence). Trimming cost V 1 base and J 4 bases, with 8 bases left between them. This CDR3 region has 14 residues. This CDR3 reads CATSRALLNQPQHF. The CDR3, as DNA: TGTGCCACCAGCAGAGCTTTATTGAATCAGCCCCAGCATTTT.